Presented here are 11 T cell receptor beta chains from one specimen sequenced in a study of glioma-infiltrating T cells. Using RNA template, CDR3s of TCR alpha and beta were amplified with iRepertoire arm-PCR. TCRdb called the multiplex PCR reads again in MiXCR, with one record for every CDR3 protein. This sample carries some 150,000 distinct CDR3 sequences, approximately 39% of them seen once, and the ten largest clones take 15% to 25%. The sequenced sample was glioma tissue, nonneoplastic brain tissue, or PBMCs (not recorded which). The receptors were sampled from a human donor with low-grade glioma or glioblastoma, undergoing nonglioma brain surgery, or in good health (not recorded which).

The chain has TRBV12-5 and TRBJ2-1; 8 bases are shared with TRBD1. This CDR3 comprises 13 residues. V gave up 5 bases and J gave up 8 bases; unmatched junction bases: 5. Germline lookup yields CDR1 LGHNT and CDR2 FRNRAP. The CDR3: CASGLGTGYEQFF. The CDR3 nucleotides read TGTGCTAGTGGTCTCGGGACAGGCTATGAGCAGTTCTTC. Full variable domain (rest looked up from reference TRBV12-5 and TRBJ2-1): DARVTQTPRHKVTEMGQEVTMRCQPILGHNTVFWYRQTMMQGLELLAYFRNRAPLDDSGMPKDRFSAEMPDATLATLKIQPSEPRDSAVYFCASGLGTGYEQFFGPGTRLTVL.

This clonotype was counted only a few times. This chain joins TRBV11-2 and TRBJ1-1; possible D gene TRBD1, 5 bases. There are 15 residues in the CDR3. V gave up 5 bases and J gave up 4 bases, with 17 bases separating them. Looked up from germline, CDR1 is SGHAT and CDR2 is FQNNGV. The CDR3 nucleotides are TGTGCCAGCAGCCCAGTGGGGGGAAGAGTCACTGAAGCTTTCTTT. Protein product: CASSPVGGRVTEAFF.

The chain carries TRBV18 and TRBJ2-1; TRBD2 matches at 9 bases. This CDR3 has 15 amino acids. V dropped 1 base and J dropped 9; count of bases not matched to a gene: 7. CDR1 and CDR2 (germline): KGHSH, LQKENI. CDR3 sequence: CASSPLAGELGEQFF. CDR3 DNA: TGTGCCAGCTCACCACTAGCGGGAGAGCTCGGTGAGCAGTTCTTC.

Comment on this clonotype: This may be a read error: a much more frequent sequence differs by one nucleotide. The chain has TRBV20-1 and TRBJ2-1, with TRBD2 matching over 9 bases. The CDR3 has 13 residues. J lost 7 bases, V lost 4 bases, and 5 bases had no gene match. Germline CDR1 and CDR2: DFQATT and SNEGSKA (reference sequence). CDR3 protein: CSAISGRSNEQFF. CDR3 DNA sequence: TGCAGTGCTATTAGCGGGAGATCGAATGAGCAGTTCTTC.

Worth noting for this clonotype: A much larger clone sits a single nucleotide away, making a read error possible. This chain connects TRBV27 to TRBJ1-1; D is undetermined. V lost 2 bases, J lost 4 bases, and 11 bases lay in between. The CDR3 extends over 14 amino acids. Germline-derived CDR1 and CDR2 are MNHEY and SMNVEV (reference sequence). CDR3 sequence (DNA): TGTGCCAGCAGTTTAAAGCGATGGGGCACTGAAGCTTTCTTT. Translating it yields CASSLKRWGTEAFF.

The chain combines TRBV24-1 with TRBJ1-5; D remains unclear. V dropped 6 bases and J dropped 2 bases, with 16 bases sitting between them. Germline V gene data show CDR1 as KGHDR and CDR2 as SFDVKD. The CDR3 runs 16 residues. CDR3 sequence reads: CATSRNYKFRNQPQHF. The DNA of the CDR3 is TGTGCCACCAGTCGTAATTACAAATTTCGCAATCAGCCCCAGCATTTT.

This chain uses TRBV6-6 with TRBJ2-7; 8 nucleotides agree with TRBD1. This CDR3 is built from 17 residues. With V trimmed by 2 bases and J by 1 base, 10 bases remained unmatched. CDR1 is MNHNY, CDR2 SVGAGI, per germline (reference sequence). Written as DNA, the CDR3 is TGTGCCAGCAGTTACAAGCCTCCCCGGGACAGGTCCTACGAGCAGTACTTC. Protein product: CASSYKPPRDRSYEQYF.

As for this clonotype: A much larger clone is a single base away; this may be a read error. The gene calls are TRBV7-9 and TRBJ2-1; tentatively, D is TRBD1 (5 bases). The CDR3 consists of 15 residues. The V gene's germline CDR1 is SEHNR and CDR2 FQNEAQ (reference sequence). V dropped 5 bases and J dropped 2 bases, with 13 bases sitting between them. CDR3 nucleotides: TGTGCCAGCAGCACAGAGGCAGGGCCCTACAATGAGCAGTTCTTC. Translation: CASSTEAGPYNEQFF.

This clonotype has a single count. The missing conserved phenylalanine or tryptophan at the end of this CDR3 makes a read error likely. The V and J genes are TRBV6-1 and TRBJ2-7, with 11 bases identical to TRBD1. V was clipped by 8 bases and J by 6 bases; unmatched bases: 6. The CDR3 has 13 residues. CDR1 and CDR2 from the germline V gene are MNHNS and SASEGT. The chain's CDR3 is CASGQGAFIEQYL. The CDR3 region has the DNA TGTGCCAGCGGACAGGGGGCATTTATCGAGCAGTACTTA.

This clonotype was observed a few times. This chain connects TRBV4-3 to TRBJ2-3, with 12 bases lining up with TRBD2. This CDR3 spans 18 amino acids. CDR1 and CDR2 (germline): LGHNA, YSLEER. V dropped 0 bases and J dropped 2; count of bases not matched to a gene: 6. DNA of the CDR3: TGCGCCAGCAGCCAAGATCTAGCTAGCGGGGGGGCCACAGATACGCAGTATTTT. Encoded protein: CASSQDLASGGATDTQYF.

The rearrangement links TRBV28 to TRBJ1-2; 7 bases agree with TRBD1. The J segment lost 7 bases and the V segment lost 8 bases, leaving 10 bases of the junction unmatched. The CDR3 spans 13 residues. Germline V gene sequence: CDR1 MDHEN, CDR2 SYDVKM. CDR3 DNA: TGTGCCAGCTGGGGAGGGGGCGGAGGTGGCTACACCTTC. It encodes CASWGGGGGGYTF.